What follows are 15 T cell receptor beta chains derived from one specimen sequenced in a study of regulatory T cells in long-lasting Graves disease. Both iRepertoire HTBI primers and Arm-PCR of CDR3 regions were used to build the TCR beta libraries. TCRdb re-analysed the multiplex PCR reads in MiXCR, keeping a single row per CDR3 protein. The data contain under 450,000 distinct CDR3 sequences, around 15% of them singletons. Sample time point: newly diagnosed GD, antithyroid drugs for less than 3 months. RNA from PBMCs was the source of the TCR library. These same records also appear under a second study, on T cells in Graves' hyperthyroidism and ophthalmopathy.

Sequencing was performed on peripheral blood mononuclear cells (PBMCs), taken at new diagnosis, from a patient treated with antithyroid drugs. These receptors were obtained from a woman younger than 35 with Graves disease.

This clonotype showed up many times. The V and J genes are TRBV28 and TRBJ1-5; D gene uncertain. CDR1 MDHEN and CDR2 SYDVKM come from the germline V gene. V was cut by 6 bases and J by 2 bases, with 17 bases left in between. The CDR3 totals 16 residues. CDR3 nucleotide sequence: TGTGCCAGCAGCCCGCACCAAGCCCAAGGCAATCAGCCCCAGCATTTT. Translated: CASSPHQAQGNQPQHF. Looking up the rest from reference TRBV28 and TRBJ1-5 gives the full variable domain: DVKVTQSSRYLVKRTGEKVFLECVQDMDHENMFWYRQDPGLGLRLIYFSYDVKMKEKGDIPEGYSVSREKKERFSLILESASTNQTSMYLCASSPHQAQGNQPQHFGDGTRLSIL.

This clonotype was detected many times. The chain uses TRBV7-3 and TRBJ1-1; 11 bases map to TRBD1. This CDR3 comprises 17 residues. With 6 bases clipped from V and 2 bases from J, the junction kept 11 bases outside the gene matches. Germline V gene data show CDR1 as SGHTA and CDR2 as FQGTGA. This CDR3 reads CASSFLRDRGTNTEAFF. The CDR3 coding sequence is TGTGCCAGCAGTTTTCTCCGGGACAGGGGGACTAACACTGAAGCTTTCTTT.

This clonotype was picked up many times. This chain links TRBV28 with TRBJ2-7, with D possibly called TRBD1 or TRBD2 (5 bases each). Germline V CDR1 and CDR2: MDHEN, SYDVKM. V lost 6 bases and J lost 4, with 22 bases in between. This CDR3 is 16 amino acids long. CDR3 region: CASSALRDAPSYEQYF. The DNA of the CDR3 is TGTGCCAGCAGCGCTCTCCGGGACGCACCGTCGTACGAGCAGTACTTC.

The genes are TRBV12-5 and TRBJ1-1, with D possibly TRBD1 on 6 matching bases. The V end was cut by 6 bases, the J end by 1 base, with 18 bases between. Germline values: CDR1 LGHNT, CDR2 FRNRAP. The CDR3 is 16 amino acids. CDR3 protein: CASGLEGGRRNTEAFF. CDR3 DNA sequence: TGTGCTAGTGGGCTAGAAGGGGGACGGAGGAACACTGAAGCTTTCTTT.

This clonotype was observed a handful of times. J is TRBJ2-3 and V is TRBV28; 8 nucleotides line up with TRBD2. Germline CDR1 MDHEN, CDR2 SYDVKM. With 5 bases clipped from V and 2 bases from J, the junction kept 9 bases outside the gene matches. CDR3 size: 16 residues. CDR3 protein: CASSPGAGGYTDTQYF. In nucleotides, the CDR3 is TGTGCCAGCAGTCCCGGTGCGGGAGGCTACACAGATACGCAGTATTTT.

This clonotype occurred many times. The V gene is TRBV3-1, the J gene TRBJ1-2; D call uncertain. Trimming left V 2 bases short and J 4 bases short, with 8 bases between. The CDR3 is 13 amino acids. Germline CDR1 is LGHDT and CDR2 is YNNKEL (reference sequence). The chain's CDR3 is CASSQFSPYGYTF. As DNA, the CDR3 is TGTGCCAGCAGCCAATTTAGTCCCTATGGCTACACCTTC.

This clonotype was observed many times. The V call is TRBV30, the J call TRBJ1-3; D gene uncertain. The CDR3 contains 11 residues. The germline V gene has CDR1 GTSNPN and CDR2 SVGIG (reference sequence). Trimming removed 3 bases at V and 2 bases at J, with 2 bases between. Here the CDR3 DNA reads TGTGCCTGGAGGGCTGGAAACACCATATATTTT. This gives the protein CAWRAGNTIYF. The complete variable domain, with remaining parts taken from reference TRBV30 and TRBJ1-3, reads SQTIHQWPATLVQPVGSPLSLECTVEGTSNPNLYWYRQAAGRGLQLLFYSVGIGQISSEVPQNLSASRPQDRQFILSSKKLLLSDSGFYLCAWRAGNTIYFGEGSWLTVV.

This chain links TRBV19 with TRBJ1-3; 7 nucleotides match TRBD1. CDR1 LNHDA and CDR2 SQIVND come from the germline V gene (reference sequence). The CDR3 has 14 amino acids. V lost 5 bases to trimming and J lost 0 bases; unmatched junction nucleotides: 1. The CDR3 region has the DNA TGTGCCAGTAGTGGGACAGACTCTGGAAACACCATATATTTT. Translated: CASSGTDSGNTIYF.

In its sample, this clonotype was seen many times. CDR3 in DNA: TGTGCCAGCAGTGGGACTAGAGGGACCGGGGAGCTGTTTTTT. It codes for CASSGTRGTGELFF. The V gene is TRBV2, the J gene TRBJ2-2, with TRBD2 identical over 7 bases. Germline V gene data show CDR1 as SNHLY and CDR2 as FYNNEI. This CDR3 comprises 14 residues. The J segment lost 5 bases and the V segment lost 4 bases, leaving 4 bases of the junction unmatched. Full variable domain (rest looked up from reference TRBV2 and TRBJ2-2): EPEVTQTPSHQVTQMGQEVILRCVPISNHLYFYWYRQILGQKVEFLVSFYNNEISEKSEIFDDQFSVERPDGSNFTLKIRSTKLEDSAMYFCASSGTRGTGELFFGEGSRLTVL.

The table lists this clonotype with a few counts. The rearrangement joins TRBV4-1 to TRBJ2-7; 12 nucleotides align to TRBD2. V shed 1 base, J shed 4 bases, and the junction held 2 bases outside the gene matches. CDR1 and CDR2 from the germline V gene are MGHRA and YSYEKL. This CDR3 spans 15 amino acids. The CDR3 bases are TGCGCCAGCAGCCAAGGCCTAGCGGGGGGGTACGAGCAGTACTTC. It translates to CASSQGLAGGYEQYF.

This clonotype was detected many times. The chain employs TRBV5-1 and TRBJ2-3; 15 bases match TRBD2. Germline CDR1 reads SGHRS; CDR2 reads YFSETQ. The CDR3 has 19 amino acids. V shed 4 bases and J 2 bases; nucleotides not matched to a gene: 11. CDR3 in amino acids: CASSVGLAGGGRHTDTQYF. The DNA for the CDR3 is TGCGCCAGCAGCGTGGGACTAGCGGGAGGCGGGCGACACACAGATACGCAGTATTTT.

V gene TRBV9 combines with J gene TRBJ1-6; 7 bases agree with TRBD1. There are 16 residues in the CDR3. CDR1 is SGDLS and CDR2 is YYNGEE in the germline V gene. V shed 3 bases and J 2 bases; nucleotides not matched to a gene: 5. The CDR3 region is CASSDGQVAYNSPLHF. The CDR3 DNA follows: TGTGCCAGCAGCGATGGACAGGTGGCCTATAATTCACCCCTCCACTTT.

At least ten counts were recorded for this clonotype. The genes are TRBV11-2 and TRBJ2-5; 8 nucleotides line up with TRBD2. This CDR3 spans 15 amino acids. Germline V lookup: CDR1 SGHAT, CDR2 FQNNGV. Trimming at V came to 3 bases and at J to 5 bases, leaving 8 bases not matched to a gene. CDR3 region: CASSFLSGKQETQYF. CDR3 bases: TGTGCCAGCAGCTTTCTTAGCGGGAAGCAGGAGACCCAGTACTTC.

This clonotype was detected ten times or more. CDR3 sequence: CASSSGAPESGDTQYF. CDR3 coding DNA: TGTGCCAGCAGTTCCGGGGCCCCGGAAAGTGGAGATACGCAGTATTTT. The chain carries TRBV28 and TRBJ2-3; D assignment may be TRBD1 or TRBD2 (5 bases each). V lost 4 bases and J lost 5, with 19 bases in between. The CDR3 has 16 amino acids. In germline, CDR1 is MDHEN, CDR2 SYDVKM. Full variable domain (missing parts from reference TRBV28 and TRBJ2-3): DVKVTQSSRYLVKRTGEKVFLECVQDMDHENMFWYRQDPGLGLRLIYFSYDVKMKEKGDIPEGYSVSREKKERFSLILESASTNQTSMYLCASSSGAPESGDTQYFGPGTRLTVL.

This clonotype was counted only a few times. CDR3 sequence (DNA): TGTGCCACCGCCGGACAGGGGGTTCAAGCTTTCTTT. Amino acid sequence: CATAGQGVQAFF. The rearrangement uses TRBV10-3 and TRBJ1-1; 10 bases map to TRBD1. The CDR3 has 12 amino acids. The germline CDR1 and CDR2 sequences are ENHRY and SYGVKD. V was pared by 10 bases and J by 9 bases, with 8 bases of the junction left unmatched.